Only a few counts were recorded for the clone carrying this T cell receptor beta chain. This entry belongs to a study of blood T cell repertoires in COVID-19. For the study at large: PBMCs, B-cell-depleted T cells, or T cells were the source of the cDNA or gDNA that made up the material.

Under the authors' procedure: Nucleated cell counts were estimated from reference gene primer amplification. Profiling relied on immunoSEQ multiplex PCR, and the TCRdb table lists in-frame clones only, not all of them. From that table come the V and J calls and clone size; the DNA was used to work out D and trimming. The sample contains some 250,000 clones, more than 70% of which appear only once. Sequencing was done on a sample of peripheral blood. The sequence was collected from a woman between 18 and 30 years old with acute or convalescent COVID-19.

The CDR3 loop reads CASSLSGPYEQYF. The CDR3, as DNA: TGTGCCAGCAGTTTATCGGGTCCCTACGAGCAGTACTTC. V and J are TRBV28 and TRBJ2-7; no clear D. Germline CDR1 reads MDHEN; CDR2 reads SYDVKM. The CDR3 is made up of 13 amino acids. Trimming took off 1 base at V and 2 bases at J, with 6 bases between the two ends.